This TCR beta chain originates from a study of blood T cell repertoires in COVID-19. This CDR3 contains 14 residues. Germline loops: CDR1 SGHTS, CDR2 YDEGEE. Trimming took off 0 bases at V and 4 bases at J, with 7 bases between the two ends. Profiled with immunoSEQ multiplex PCR; TCRdb holds only in-frame clones, not every one. The table shows about 140,000 clones, with around 79% occurring only once. The chain is built from TRBV5-8 and TRBJ2-2, with unresolved D. This clonotype was obtained from a woman in her 50s who had recovered from COVID-19. Input material: PBMCs or T cells enriched from blood (not recorded which). This CDR3 reads CASSLGTATGELFF. In DNA, the CDR3 is TGTGCCAGCAGCTTGGGCACAGCCACCGGGGAGCTGTTTTTT.